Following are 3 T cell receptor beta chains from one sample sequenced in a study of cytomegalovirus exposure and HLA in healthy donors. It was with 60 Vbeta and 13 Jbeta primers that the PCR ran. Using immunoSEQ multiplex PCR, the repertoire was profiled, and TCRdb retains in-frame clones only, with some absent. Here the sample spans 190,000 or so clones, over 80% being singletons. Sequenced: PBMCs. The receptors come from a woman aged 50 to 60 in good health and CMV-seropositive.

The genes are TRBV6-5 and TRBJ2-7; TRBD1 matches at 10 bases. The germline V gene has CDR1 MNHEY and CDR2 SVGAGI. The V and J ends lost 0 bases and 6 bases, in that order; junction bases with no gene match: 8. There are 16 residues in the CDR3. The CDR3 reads CASSYSVTGGRSEQYF. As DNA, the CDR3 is TGTGCCAGCAGTTACTCGGTGACAGGGGGCCGTAGCGAGCAGTACTTC.

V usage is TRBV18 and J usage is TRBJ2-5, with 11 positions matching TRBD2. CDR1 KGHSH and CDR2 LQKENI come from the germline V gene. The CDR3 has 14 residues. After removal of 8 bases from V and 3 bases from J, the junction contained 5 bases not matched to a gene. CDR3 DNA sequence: TGTGCCAGCCTTACTAGCGGGGGAGAAGAGACCCAGTACTTC. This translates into CASLTSGGEETQYF.

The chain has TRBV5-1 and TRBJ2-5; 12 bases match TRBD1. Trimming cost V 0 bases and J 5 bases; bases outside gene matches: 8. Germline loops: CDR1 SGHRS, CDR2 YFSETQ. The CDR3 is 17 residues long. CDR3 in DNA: TGCGCCAGCAGCTTGGTCACGGGACAGGGGGCATCGGAGACCCAGTACTTC. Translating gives CASSLVTGQGASETQYF.